The clone carrying this T cell receptor beta chain was recorded a few times. Antigen unknown. Template was genomic DNA; TCR beta CDR3 amplified in two multiplex PCR rounds. Round-one PCR had primers specific to each TRBV and TRBJ gene. TCRdb re-called the multiplex PCR reads with MiXCR, one entry per CDR3 protein. The sample records roughly 20,000 distinct CDR3 sequences, 50% to 60% being singletons. The germline V gene encodes CDR1 SGHRS and CDR2 YFSETQ. The CDR3 contains 16 residues. The V segment lost 4 bases and the J segment 0 bases; nucleotides outside the gene matches: 5. This sample stems from a study of prognosis after radiotherapy for stage I lung cancer. Findings of the study overall: Stereotactic body radiation therapy was followed by a fall in unique TCR clone counts, with a median of around 10,000 versus 6,900.

The chain carries TRBV5-1 and TRBJ2-1; 9 bases line up with TRBD2. The receptor was derived from a donor aged 50 or older with non-small cell lung cancer. The source material was PBMCs, sampled before or after stereotactic body radiation therapy (not recorded which). The CDR3 loop is CASSIISGSSYNEQFF. In DNA form, the CDR3 reads TGCGCCAGCAGCATTATTAGCGGGAGCTCCTACAATGAGCAGTTCTTC.